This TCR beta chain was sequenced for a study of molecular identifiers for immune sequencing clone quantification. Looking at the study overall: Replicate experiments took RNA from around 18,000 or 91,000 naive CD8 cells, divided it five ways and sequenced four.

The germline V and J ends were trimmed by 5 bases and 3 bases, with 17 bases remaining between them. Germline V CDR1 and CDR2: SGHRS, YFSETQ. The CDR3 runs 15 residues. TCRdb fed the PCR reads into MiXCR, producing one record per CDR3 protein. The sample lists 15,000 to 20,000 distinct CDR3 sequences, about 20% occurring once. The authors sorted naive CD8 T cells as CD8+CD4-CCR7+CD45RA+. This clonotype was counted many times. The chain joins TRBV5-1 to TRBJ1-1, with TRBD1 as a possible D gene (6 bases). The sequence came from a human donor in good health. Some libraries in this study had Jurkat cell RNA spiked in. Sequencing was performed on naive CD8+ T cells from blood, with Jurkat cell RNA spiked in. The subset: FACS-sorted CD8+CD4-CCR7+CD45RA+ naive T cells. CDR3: CASSGGRGGHTEAFF. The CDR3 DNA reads TGCGCCAGCAGTGGGGGAAGAGGGGGTCACACTGAAGCTTTCTTT.